This T cell receptor (beta chain) was recovered during a study of CD8 T cells in Susac syndrome. The CDR3 consists of 14 residues. Per the germline V gene, CDR1 is DFQATT and CDR2 is SNEGSKA (reference sequence). V lost 2 bases and J lost 5, with 15 bases in between. A quantity of about 0.5 to 1 ug RNA underwent reverse transcription using random hexamers. TCRdb used MiXCR to reprocess the immunoSEQ multiplex PCR reads, holding one entry per CDR3 protein. This table holds about 83,000 distinct CDR3 sequences, roughly 94% found once. Study findings and constraints: The authors acknowledged that their TCR sequencing and HLA analysis involved a relatively small number of individuals. About 5 Susac-specific public clones appeared in CD8+ TEMRA repertoires, and 15 to 20 in total CD8+ repertoires.

For this clonotype: The antigen is undetermined.

This TCR was recovered from a human donor with Susac syndrome. The sample was CD8+ T cells from PBMCs. This sequence joins TRBV20-1 and TRBJ2-5; tentatively, D is TRBD1 (6 bases). The CDR3, as DNA: TGCAGTGCTAGAAAGGGGGAATCGCATGAGACCCAGTACTTC. Protein product: CSARKGESHETQYF.